The 15 T cell receptor beta chains reported below all come from one sample, sequenced in a study of blood T cell repertoires in COVID-19 (dated by TCRdb to about 2020). Libraries were constructed by the immunoSEQ multiplex PCR assay. In its TCRdb copy, this immuneACCESS table keeps in-frame sequences only and misses some clones. Where compared with another copy, unresolved V genes explain less than half of these, and the others have no known cause. The sample yields approximately 200,000 clones; roughly 80% were counted once. About 1.3% of the sample is held by the ten biggest clonotypes. What was sequenced was PBMCs or T cells enriched from blood (not recorded which). All receptors come from a woman aged 40 to 55 with acute COVID-19.

The V and J genes are TRBV7-9 and TRBJ1-1, with TRBD1 matching over 10 bases. The CDR3 consists of 15 residues. From germline, CDR1 is SEHNR and CDR2 FQNEAQ (reference sequence). With V trimmed by 4 bases and J by 1 base, 3 bases remained unmatched. CDR3 sequence reads: CASSSTGGRNTEAFF. For the CDR3, the DNA is TGTGCCAGCAGCTCGACAGGGGGCCGGAACACTGAAGCTTTCTTT.

J is TRBJ1-1 and V is TRBV19; the D is unclear. The germline V gene encodes CDR1 LNHDA and CDR2 SQIVND (reference sequence). The CDR3 spans 14 residues. V lost 5 bases to trimming and J lost 0 bases, with 10 bases between them. This CDR3 is CASSRGRLNTEAFF. The CDR3 nucleotides are TGTGCCAGTAGTCGAGGGCGATTGAACACTGAAGCTTTCTTT.

The chain recombines TRBV28 with TRBJ2-1; 16 bases are a match to TRBD2. V lost 6 bases to trimming and J lost 2 bases; unmatched junction nucleotides: 13. In germline, CDR1 is MDHEN, CDR2 SYDVKM. The CDR3 totals 20 residues. The CDR3 sequence: CASRNRLGLAGGTTYNEQFF. For the CDR3, the DNA is TGTGCCAGCAGGAACCGACTGGGACTAGCGGGAGGGACCACCTACAATGAGCAGTTCTTC.

The rearrangement uses TRBV19 and TRBJ1-1; D is ambiguous. Germline V gives CDR1 LNHDA, CDR2 SQIVND (reference sequence). This CDR3 contains 13 residues. Deletions cut 5 bases from V and 3 bases from J, with 10 bases between. CDR3 amino acids: CASSAGSYTEAFF. In DNA form, the CDR3 reads TGTGCCAGTAGTGCGGGCAGCTACACTGAAGCTTTCTTT.

Only a few counts were recorded for this clone. The rearrangement joins TRBV5-5 to TRBJ2-1; perhaps TRBD2 as D (6 bases). The V end lost 0 bases, the J end lost 8 bases, and 9 bases lay between the germline ends. Germline CDR1 SGHKS, CDR2 YYEKEE (reference sequence). The CDR3 runs 13 residues. Written as DNA, the CDR3 is TGTGCCAGCAGCTTGGGCCCGGGGGATGAGCAGTTCTTC. It yields the protein CASSLGPGDEQFF.

The chain combines TRBV18 with TRBJ1-1; the D gene is possibly TRBD1 (5 bases). Germline CDR1 is KGHSH and CDR2 is LQKENI. Trimming pared 1 base from V and 7 bases from J, leaving 13 bases between. There are 14 residues in the CDR3. The CDR3 DNA follows: TGTGCCAGCTCACCACGACACGGGAGGGGTGAAGCTTTCTTT. This gives the protein CASSPRHGRGEAFF.

The rearrangement links TRBV19 to TRBJ2-7; the match to TRBD1 covers 7 bases. This CDR3 is built from 13 residues. In germline, CDR1 is LNHDA, CDR2 SQIVND (reference sequence). The V gene end was trimmed by 5 bases and the J gene end by 6 bases; junction bases not matched to a gene: 7. CDR3 nucleotide sequence: TGTGCCAGTAGTCCGACAGGGTTTTCCGAGCAGTACTTC. Its protein is CASSPTGFSEQYF.

The V and J genes are TRBV7-2 and TRBJ2-5; possible D gene TRBD2, 5 bases. Germline CDR1 reads SGHTA; CDR2 reads FQGNSA. V was pared by 1 base and J by 2 bases, with 17 bases between. The CDR3 totals 17 residues. CDR3 sequence: CASSLVFGPRGQETQYF. The CDR3 DNA sequence: TGTGCCAGCAGCTTAGTATTTGGACCCCGGGGTCAAGAGACCCAGTACTTC.

This clone has just one count. The chain is built from TRBV4-3 and TRBJ2-3, with TRBD1 matching over 8 bases. J was trimmed by 3 bases and V by 2 bases; bases with no gene match: 4. CDR1 is LGHNA, CDR2 YSLEER, per germline. CDR3 length: 15 residues. CDR3 nucleotide sequence: TGCGCCAGCAGCCAATTCAGGGGGCCGACAGATACGCAGTATTTT. Amino acids: CASSQFRGPTDTQYF.

The chain combines TRBV3-1 (or the pseudogene TRBV3-2) with TRBJ2-5; tentatively, D is TRBD2 (7 bases). This CDR3 is 15 amino acids long. Per germline, CDR1 LGHDT and CDR2 YNNKEL (reference sequence). The V end lost 5 bases, the J end lost 7 bases, and 20 bases lay between the germline ends. CDR3 residues: CASSKGTAGAGTQYF. The DNA for the CDR3 is TGTGCCAGCAGCAAAGGGACGGCGGGGGCTGGGACCCAGTACTTC.

The rearrangement joins TRBV2 to TRBJ2-1; 8 nucleotides line up with TRBD2. The V and J ends lost 5 bases and 0 bases, in that order; junction bases with no gene match: 3. The CDR3 extends over 15 amino acids. Germline loops: CDR1 SNHLY, CDR2 FYNNEI. This CDR3 is CASSSGTSSYNEQFF. As DNA, the CDR3 is TGTGCCAGCAGTTCCGGGACTAGCTCCTACAATGAGCAGTTCTTC.

The chain employs TRBV9 and TRBJ2-3; 13 bases fit TRBD2. Germline V CDR1 and CDR2: SGDLS, YYNGEE. The CDR3 length is 16 residues. J gave up 0 bases and V 4 bases, and 2 bases lay outside the gene matches. CDR3 nucleotide sequence: TGTGCCAGCAGCTCACTAGCGGGGGGGAGCACAGATACGCAGTATTTT. This gives the protein CASSSLAGGSTDTQYF.

The chain carries TRBV5-4 and TRBJ2-3; D may be TRBD2 (6 bases). V was clipped by 0 bases and J by 5 bases, with 13 bases between them. Germline loops: CDR1 SGHNT, CDR2 YYREEE (reference sequence). The CDR3 runs 15 residues. The DNA of the CDR3 is TGTGCCAGCAGCTTGGGAAGGCGGCGGGGAGATACGCAGTATTTT. Translating gives CASSLGRRRGDTQYF.

The chain combines TRBV2 with TRBJ1-5; 9 bases align to TRBD1. Looked up from germline, CDR1 is SNHLY and CDR2 is FYNNEI. V lost 2 bases and J lost 1; bases outside the gene matches: 9. This CDR3 has 18 amino acids. In nucleotides, the CDR3 is TGTGCCAGCAGTGAAACTGGACAGGGGTATGGAAGCAATCAGCCCCAGCATTTT. It yields the protein CASSETGQGYGSNQPQHF.

This clone has only a few counts. This chain links TRBV30 with TRBJ2-7; the D gene is possibly TRBD2 (5 bases). V gave up 3 bases and J gave up 4 bases, with 7 bases separating them. CDR1 and CDR2 from the germline V gene are GTSNPN and SVGIG (reference sequence). The CDR3 sequence is 11 residues long. The CDR3 DNA reads as TGTGCCTGGAGAGGACTTTACGAGCAGTACTTC. Protein: CAWRGLYEQYF.